The 30 T cell receptor beta chains reported below all come from one sample, sequenced in a study of T cell clonality in common variable immunodeficiency. The data were produced by immunoSEQ multiplex PCR, yet TCRdb's version contains in-frame clones alone and is incomplete. Altogether about 81,000 clones were found in the sample, and no singletons occur. The material sequenced was peripheral blood mononuclear cells. These receptors were taken from a person aged 18 to 70 in good health.

CDR3 sequence reads: CASSPKTGGIQPQHF. The sequenced CDR3 bases are TGTGCCAGTAGTCCTAAAACAGGGGGCATACAGCCC. This sequence joins TRBV19 and TRBJ1-5; 9 bases are a match to TRBD1. Coverage ceases 3 residues before the CDR3 finishes, and the germline J gene fills in the end. Germline assignment: CDR1 LNHDA and CDR2 SQIVND (reference sequence). V dropped 5 bases and J dropped 7; count of bases not matched to a gene: 9. The length of the CDR3 is 15 residues.

This clone was counted at least ten times. The CDR3 end is not reached by the read, which stops 3 residues before it; the germline J gene fills it in. V gene TRBV5-6 combines with J gene TRBJ2-1; TRBD2 is a possible D gene (6 bases). Germline loops: CDR1 SGHDT, CDR2 YYEEEE. V was cut by 2 bases and J by 8 bases, with 11 bases left in between. The CDR3 is 13 amino acids. The CDR3 loop reads CASSFSSVDEQFF. CDR3 bases read: TGTGCCAGCAGCTTCTCTAGCGTAGATGAG.

This clone was observed at least ten times. A read error may produce the germline difference seen at one junction end. The read terminates 3 residues ahead of where the CDR3 ends, so the germline J gene completes it. The chain has TRBV4-2 and TRBJ1-1; D possibly corresponds to TRBD1 (5 bases). CDR1 and CDR2 from the germline V gene are LGHNA and YNFKEQ. This CDR3 is 13 amino acids long. This chain's CDR3 is CASSPTENTEAFF. The sequenced CDR3 bases are TGCGCCAGCAGCCCGACAGAGAACACTGAA.

This clone was found many times. Read data end 3 residues before the CDR3 end; the end is taken from the germline J gene. The chain has TRBV7-8 and TRBJ1-1, with D possibly TRBD1 on 5 matching bases. CDR3 length equals 14 residues. Germline lookup yields CDR1 SGHVS and CDR2 FQNEAQ. This CDR3 reads CASSLAGGWIGAFF. CDR3 DNA, as far as it was read: TGTGCCAGCAGCTTAGCTGGGGGGTGGATTGGA.

This clone showed up many times. From the germline J gene comes the end of the CDR3, since the read stops 3 residues before it. This chain uses TRBV9 with TRBJ1-1; TRBD1 aligns across 9 bases. Per the germline V gene, CDR1 is SGDLS and CDR2 is YYNGEE. Trimming removed 3 bases from V and 1 base from J; junction bases left unmatched: 1. This CDR3 has 14 residues. The CDR3 region is CASSGQGGNTEAFF. Partial CDR3 DNA: TGTGCCAGCAGCGGACAGGGGGGGAACACTGAA.

Ten or more counts support this clone. The read ends 3 residues early relative to the CDR3; the germline J gene fills the gap. J is TRBJ1-4 and V is TRBV19, with 9 bases identical to TRBD1. The length of the CDR3 is 16 residues. Looked up from germline, CDR1 is LNHDA and CDR2 is SQIVND (reference sequence). Germline trimming cut 4 bases from V and 6 bases from J; bases unmatched to any gene: 9. The DNA read from the CDR3 is TGTGCCAGTAGTACAGGGCGGGGACAGGGCTATGAAAAA. Its protein product is CASSTGRGQGYEK. The CDR3, in full, reads CASSTGRGQGYEKLFF.

This clone has a handful of counts. The read halts 3 residues ahead of the CDR3 end, with the missing end drawn from the germline J gene. The chain links TRBV7-9 to TRBJ2-3; TRBD2 aligns across 7 bases. The J segment lost 7 bases and the V segment lost 3 bases, leaving 10 bases of the junction unmatched. Germline V gene data show CDR1 as SEHNR and CDR2 as FQNEAQ (reference sequence). The CDR3 extends over 15 amino acids. CDR3 DNA (partial): TGTGCCAGCAGCTTTCCCCGGGCGCGGGGGAATACG. Protein sequence: CASSFPRARGNT. The entire CDR3 reads CASSFPRARGNTQYF.

This clone has at least ten counts. The read halts 3 residues ahead of the CDR3 end, with the missing end drawn from the germline J gene. The chain has TRBV20-1 and TRBJ2-7, with a possible D match to TRBD2 (6 bases). The germline V and J ends were trimmed by 0 bases and 0 bases, with 9 bases remaining between them. Germline V gene sequence: CDR1 DFQATT, CDR2 SNEGSKA (reference sequence). The CDR3 runs 14 residues. The covered CDR3 bases are TGCAGTGCTAGAGATGGGGGGTTCTCCTACGAG. It encodes CSARDGGFSYE. Given in full, the CDR3 is CSARDGGFSYEQYF.

At least ten counts were recorded for this clone. The DNA ends 3 residues before the CDR3 does, and the rest of the CDR3 is filled in from the germline J gene. This rearrangement joins TRBV20-1 to TRBJ1-5; D unclear. Germline CDR1 reads DFQATT; CDR2 reads SNEGSKA (reference sequence). V dropped 3 bases and J dropped 0 bases, with 21 bases sitting between them. This CDR3 is built from 18 residues. The chain's CDR3 is CSARKVAGKGYSNQPQHF. CDR3 bases read: TGCAGTGCTAGGAAGGTAGCCGGAAAAGGTTATAGCAATCAGCCC.

This clone was observed many times. The read stops 3 residues short of the end of the CDR3; the missing end is completed from the germline J gene. The rearrangement links TRBV20-1 to TRBJ2-7; possibly TRBD1 for D (5 bases). Trimming removed 3 bases from V and 3 bases from J, with 9 bases in between. The CDR3 is 12 residues long. Germline values: CDR1 DFQATT, CDR2 SNEGSKA (reference sequence). CDR3 bases read: TGCAGTGCTAGTATGGGGCTCTACGAG. This gives the protein CSASMGLYE. The whole CDR3 protein is CSASMGLYEQYF.

A note on this clone: From the germline J gene comes the end of the CDR3, since the read stops 3 residues before it. The chain recombines TRBV2 with TRBJ1-1; 9 bases match TRBD1. The trim removed 8 bases at V and 4 bases at J, leaving 11 bases unmatched. The CDR3 is 15 amino acids. Germline CDR1 SNHLY, CDR2 FYNNEI. CDR3 loop: CASFDRGGWGTEAFF. Incomplete CDR3 DNA: TGTGCCAGCTTCGACAGGGGGGGTTGGGGCACTGAA. The full variable domain, in which reference TRBV2 and TRBJ1-1 provide the parts outside the CDR3, is EPEVTQTPSHQVTQMGQEVILRCVPISNHLYFYWYRQILGQKVEFLVSFYNNEISEKSEIFDDQFSVERPDGSNFTLKIRSTKLEDSAMYFCASFDRGGWGTEAFFGQGTRLTVV.

This clone was counted a few times. The CDR3 goes on 3 residues after the read ends, and that part is filled in from the germline J gene. The V call is TRBV13, the J call TRBJ2-7; weak D call: TRBD2 (5 bases). The CDR3 is made up of 13 amino acids. Germline V lookup: CDR1 PRHDT, CDR2 FYEKMQ (reference sequence). The V and J ends lost 5 bases and 3 bases respectively, with 11 bases between them. CDR3 bases read: TGTGCCAGCAGCGCGGGCTTCAACTACGAG. Its protein product is CASSAGFNYE. In full, the CDR3 reads CASSAGFNYEQYF.

This clone was observed many times. The read is 3 residues too short to cover the CDR3 end, so that end is filled in from the germline J gene. The chain couples TRBV5-4 to TRBJ1-1; 11 bases are shared with TRBD1. The CDR3 is 16 amino acids. Germline CDR1 reads SGHNT; CDR2 reads YYREEE (reference sequence). The ends lost 1 base at V and 4 bases at J; junction bases unmatched: 6. The DNA read from the CDR3 is TGTGCCAGCAGCTTGAACCCCGGGACAGGGGGCACTGAA. This codes for CASSLNPGTGGTE. The entire CDR3 protein reads CASSLNPGTGGTEAFF.

This clone was counted many times. The read stops 3 residues short of the end of the CDR3; the missing end is completed from the germline J gene. This chain connects TRBV5-5 to TRBJ1-3; D might be TRBD1 (6 bases). The CDR3 runs to 15 residues. From germline, CDR1 is SGHKS and CDR2 YYEKEE (reference sequence). Trimming left V 3 bases short and J 3 bases short, with 13 bases between. The covered CDR3 bases are TGTGCCAGCAGCTCCGTCCTAGGGGGTGGAAACACC. It yields the protein CASSSVLGGGNT. The CDR3 as a whole reads CASSSVLGGGNTIYF.

The sample holds many counts of this clone. The read terminates 3 residues ahead of where the CDR3 ends, so the germline J gene completes it. The genes are TRBV7-3 and TRBJ1-6, with a weak D call TRBD1 (6 bases). The germline gives CDR1 SGHTA, CDR2 FQGTGA. The CDR3 sequence is 14 residues long. CDR3 bases read: TGTGCGAAGCCAGGGGAGGCATATAATTCACCC. Amino acids: CAKPGEAYNSP. The complete CDR3 sequence is CAKPGEAYNSPLHF.

This clone was observed many times. Read sequence stops 3 residues before the CDR3 end, and the germline J gene provides the missing end. V usage is TRBV20-1 and J usage is TRBJ2-1; 10 bases fit TRBD2. The CDR3 sequence is 15 residues long. Germline V gene sequence: CDR1 DFQATT, CDR2 SNEGSKA (reference sequence). Unmatched junction bases numbered 14, after V lost 6 bases and J lost 9 bases. CDR3 region: CSAEGEAGGRFEQFF. The sequenced part of the CDR3 DNA is TGCAGTGCGGAGGGAGAAGCGGGAGGGAGGTTTGAG.

The table lists this clone with many counts. The read stops 3 residues short of the end of the CDR3; the missing end is completed from the germline J gene. V gene TRBV18 combines with J gene TRBJ2-1, with 10 bases fitting TRBD2. J gave up 7 bases and V 0 bases, and 3 bases lay outside the gene matches. The germline V gene has CDR1 KGHSH and CDR2 LQKENI. The CDR3 has 15 residues. The CDR3 is CASSPPASGSNEQFF. The CDR3 bases that were read are TGTGCCAGCTCACCACCGGCTAGCGGGAGTAATGAG.

This clone was seen ten or more times. The read ends 3 residues before the CDR3 terminus; that terminus is restored from the germline J gene. The rearrangement links TRBV5-1 to TRBJ2-1; the match to TRBD2 covers 10 bases. V gave up 0 bases and J gave up 7 bases; unmatched junction bases: 13. There are 18 residues in the CDR3. Germline V gene lookup returns CDR1 SGHRS and CDR2 YFSETQ. The sequenced part of the CDR3 DNA is TGCGCCAGCAGCTTGGAGCCTAGCGGGAGTCCCGGGATGAATGAG. This translates into CASSLEPSGSPGMNE. The entire CDR3 protein reads CASSLEPSGSPGMNEQFF.

This clone showed up many times. The CDR3 goes on 3 residues after the read ends, and that part is filled in from the germline J gene. The V gene is TRBV6-1, the J gene TRBJ2-7; a weak D match, TRBD1 (5 bases). V was pared by 4 bases and J by 2 bases, with 18 bases between. This CDR3 has 16 amino acids. Germline V gene sequence: CDR1 MNHNS, CDR2 SASEGT. The sequenced part of the CDR3 DNA is TGTGCCAGCAGTGGTCGCAGGGAAGAAAATGCCTACGAG. Its translation is CASSGRREENAYE. In full, the CDR3 reads CASSGRREENAYEQYF.

In this sample, this clone turned up many times. The CDR3 is cut off 3 residues early in the read; its end comes from the germline J gene. This rearrangement joins TRBV7-2 to TRBJ2-7; 8 bases line up with TRBD2. J lost 6 bases, V lost 4 bases, and 8 bases had no gene match. Germline V gene sequence: CDR1 SGHTA, CDR2 FQGNSA. The CDR3 has 14 amino acids. CDR3 in amino acids: CASSSPGLVSEQYF. The CDR3 bases that were read are TGTGCCAGCAGCTCACCGGGACTAGTAAGCGAG.

This clone was recorded at least ten times. The read finishes 3 residues shy of the CDR3 end, and the germline J gene is used to complete it. J is TRBJ2-7 and V is TRBV7-9; 10 nucleotides agree with TRBD2. This CDR3 contains 15 residues. Losses at the gene ends were 0 bases for V and 2 bases for J; bases not matched to a gene: 1. The V gene's germline CDR1 is SEHNR and CDR2 FQNEAQ (reference sequence). The covered CDR3 bases are TGTGCCAGCAGCTTAGCGCTAGCGGGAGCCTACGAG. The encoded protein is CASSLALAGAYE. In full, the CDR3 is CASSLALAGAYEQYF.

On this clone: One junction end does not reproduce the germline sequence, and a read error may be involved. The CDR3 end is not reached by the read, which stops 3 residues before it; the germline J gene fills it in. Other DNA sequences of this sample code for an identical CDR3. This chain uses TRBV20-1 with TRBJ1-6, with D possibly being TRBD1 (5 bases). CDR1 is DFQATT, CDR2 SNEGSKA, per germline (reference sequence). This CDR3 has 14 amino acids. Here the CDR3 reads CSARDGGGYSPLHF. Partial CDR3 DNA: TGCAGTGCTAGAGATGGGGGGGGGTATTCGCCC.

This clone has at least ten counts. The read stops 3 residues short of the end of the CDR3; the missing end is completed from the germline J gene. The V gene is TRBV6-1, the J gene TRBJ1-6; tentatively, D is TRBD1 (6 bases). The germline V and J ends were trimmed by 1 base and 11 bases, with 12 bases remaining between them. The CDR3 loop spans 14 amino acids. Germline V gene data show CDR1 as MNHNS and CDR2 as SASEGT. CDR3 DNA, as far as it was read: TGTGCCAGCAGTGAAGGAGGGGGTCTTACACCC. It is translated as CASSEGGGLTP. The entire CDR3 protein reads CASSEGGGLTPLHF.

The table lists this clone with many counts. The sequenced fragment ends 3 residues before the CDR3 boundary, so the rest is inferred from the germline J gene. The chain is built from TRBV5-1 and TRBJ2-7, with TRBD2 identical over 9 bases. J lost 4 bases, V lost 3 bases, and 14 bases had no gene match. CDR1 is SGHRS and CDR2 is YFSETQ in the germline V gene. The CDR3 runs to 17 residues. The CDR3 bases that were read are TGCGCCAGCAGCTATAACCGGCTAGCGGGGACTGCGTACGAG. Protein product: CASSYNRLAGTAYE. The CDR3 in its entirety is CASSYNRLAGTAYEQYF. The whole variable domain, filled in from reference TRBV5-1 and TRBJ2-7, reads KAGVTQTPRYLIKTRGQQVTLSCSPISGHRSVSWYQQTPGQGLQFLFEYFSETQRNKGNFPGRFSGRQFSNSRSEMNVSTLELGDSALYLCASSYNRLAGTAYEQYFGPGTRLTVT.

This clone was detected ten times or more. Coverage ceases 3 residues before the CDR3 finishes, and the germline J gene fills in the end. The gene calls are TRBV5-1 and TRBJ2-1; 15 nucleotides align to TRBD2. V dropped 4 bases and J dropped 6; count of bases not matched to a gene: 8. The CDR3 totals 17 residues. Germline CDR1 SGHRS, CDR2 YFSETQ. CDR3 DNA (partial): TGCGCCAGCAGCCGGGGACTAGCGGGAGGATTGATCAATGAG. This translates into CASSRGLAGGLINE. The whole CDR3 reads CASSRGLAGGLINEQFF.

This clone was seen at least ten times. The CDR3 bases that were read are TGTGCCAGCAGTTTCCGGGACAGGGGATCCCAGTGGACC. Protein: CASSFRDRGSQWT. The whole CDR3 sequence is CASSFRDRGSQWTQYF. V usage is TRBV28 and J usage is TRBJ2-5, with TRBD1 matching over 10 bases. The read comes to an end 3 residues before the CDR3 does, leaving the germline J gene to fill in the end. V lost 3 bases and J lost 7; bases outside the gene matches: 11. The V gene's germline CDR1 is MDHEN and CDR2 SYDVKM. The CDR3 has 16 amino acids.

The table lists this clone with many counts. The read halts 3 residues ahead of the CDR3 end, with the missing end drawn from the germline J gene. The chain carries TRBV7-9 and TRBJ1-2; 8 bases fit TRBD1. The CDR3 runs 13 residues. V was pared by 5 bases and J by 6 bases, with 5 bases of the junction left unmatched. Germline V gives CDR1 SEHNR, CDR2 FQNEAQ (reference sequence). The part of the CDR3 DNA that was read is TGTGCCAGCAGCCTAGGACAGGGAAATGGC. Protein product: CASSLGQGNG. The complete CDR3 protein is CASSLGQGNGYTF.

This clone appeared many times. The CDR3 end lies 3 residues beyond the end of the read and is filled in from the germline J gene. The chain is built from TRBV20-1 and TRBJ2-7, with D maybe TRBD2 (6 bases). Trimming removed 1 base at V and 2 bases at J, with 15 bases between. CDR3 length equals 15 residues. The germline V gene encodes CDR1 DFQATT and CDR2 SNEGSKA (reference sequence). The DNA read from the CDR3 is TGCAGTGCTAGAGTCGGGGGATTCAATACCTACGAG. Amino acids: CSARVGGFNTYE. The full CDR3 protein is CSARVGGFNTYEQYF.

This clone showed up many times. The sequenced fragment ends 3 residues before the CDR3 boundary, so the rest is inferred from the germline J gene. The chain employs TRBV5-6 and TRBJ2-1; 8 bases are shared with TRBD2. Germline lookup yields CDR1 SGHDT and CDR2 YYEEEE. The V gene end was trimmed by 1 base and the J gene end by 3 bases; junction bases not matched to a gene: 3. This CDR3 has 15 amino acids. Incomplete CDR3 DNA: TGTGCCAGCAGCTTGAGGGGACTAGACTACAATGAG. It is translated as CASSLRGLDYNE. The CDR3 in full is CASSLRGLDYNEQFF.

This clone was counted at least ten times. The observed sequence ends 3 residues before the CDR3 terminus, with the missing tail filled in from the germline J gene. The chain has TRBV5-6 and TRBJ1-1, with D possibly TRBD1 on 5 matching bases. V was cut by 6 bases and J by 4 bases, with 7 bases left in between. Germline V gives CDR1 SGHDT, CDR2 YYEEEE. The CDR3 is made up of 11 amino acids. The sequenced CDR3 bases are TGTGCCAGCACAGGGCCCACTGAA. As protein: CASTGPTE. The full CDR3 protein reads CASTGPTEAFF.